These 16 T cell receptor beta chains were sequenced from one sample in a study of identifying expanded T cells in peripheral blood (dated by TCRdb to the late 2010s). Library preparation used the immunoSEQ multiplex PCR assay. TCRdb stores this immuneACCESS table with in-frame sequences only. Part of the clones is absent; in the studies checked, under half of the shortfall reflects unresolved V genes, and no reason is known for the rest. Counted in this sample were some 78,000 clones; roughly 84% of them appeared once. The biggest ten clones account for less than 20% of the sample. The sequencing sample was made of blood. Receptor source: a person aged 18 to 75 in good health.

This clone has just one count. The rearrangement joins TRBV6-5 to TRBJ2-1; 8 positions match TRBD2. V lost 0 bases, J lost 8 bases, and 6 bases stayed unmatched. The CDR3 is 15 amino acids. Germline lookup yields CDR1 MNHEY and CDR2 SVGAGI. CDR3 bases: TGTGCCAGCAGTTACTCCGCTAGCGGGTACGATGAGCAGTTCTTC. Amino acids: CASSYSASGYDEQFF.

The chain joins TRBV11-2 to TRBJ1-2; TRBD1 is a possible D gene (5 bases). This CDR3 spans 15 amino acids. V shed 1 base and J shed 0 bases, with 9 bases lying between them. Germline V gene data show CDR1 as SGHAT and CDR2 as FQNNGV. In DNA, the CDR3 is TGTGCCAGCAGCTTAGTAGACAGTCCTAACTATGGCTACACCTTC. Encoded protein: CASSLVDSPNYGYTF.

CDR3 region: CASSQPMTSVYNEQFF. CDR3 DNA: TGTGCCAGCAGCCAACCTATGACTAGCGTCTACAATGAGCAGTTCTTC. The chain couples TRBV7-2 to TRBJ2-1, with 8 bases matching TRBD2. The CDR3 has 16 amino acids. The V gene end was trimmed by 5 bases and the J gene end by 3 bases; junction bases not matched to a gene: 9. Germline loops: CDR1 SGHTA, CDR2 FQGNSA.

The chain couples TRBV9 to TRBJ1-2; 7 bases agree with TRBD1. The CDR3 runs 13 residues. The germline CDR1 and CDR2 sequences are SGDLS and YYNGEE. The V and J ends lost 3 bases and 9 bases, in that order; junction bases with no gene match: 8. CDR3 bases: TGTGCCAGCAGCGAACGGGACAGCGGTCGCTACACCTTC. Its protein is CASSERDSGRYTF.

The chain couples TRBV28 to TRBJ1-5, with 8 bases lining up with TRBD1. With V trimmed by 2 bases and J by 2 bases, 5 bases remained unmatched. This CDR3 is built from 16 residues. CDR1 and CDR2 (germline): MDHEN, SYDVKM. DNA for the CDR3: TGTGCCAGCAGTTTAATCAGGGGGCTGGGCAATCAGCCCCAGCATTTT. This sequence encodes CASSLIRGLGNQPQHF.

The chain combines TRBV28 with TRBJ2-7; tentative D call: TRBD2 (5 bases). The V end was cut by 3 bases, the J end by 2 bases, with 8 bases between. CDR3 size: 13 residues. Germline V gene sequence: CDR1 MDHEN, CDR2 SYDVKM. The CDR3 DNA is TGTGCCAGCAGTTTGGACTGGGCCTACGAGCAGTACTTC. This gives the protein CASSLDWAYEQYF.

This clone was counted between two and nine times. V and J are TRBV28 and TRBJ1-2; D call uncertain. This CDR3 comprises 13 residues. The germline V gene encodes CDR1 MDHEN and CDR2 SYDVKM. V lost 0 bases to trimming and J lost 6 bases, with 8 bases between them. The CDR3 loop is CASSLWITHGYTF. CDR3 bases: TGTGCCAGCAGTTTATGGATTACGCATGGCTACACCTTC.

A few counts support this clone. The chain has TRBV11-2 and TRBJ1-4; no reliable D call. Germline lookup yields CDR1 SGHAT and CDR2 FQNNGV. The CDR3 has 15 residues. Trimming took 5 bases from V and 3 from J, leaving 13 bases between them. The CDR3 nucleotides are TGTGCCAGCAGCCCCCGACACGTCCCTAATGAAAAACTGTTTTTT. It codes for CASSPRHVPNEKLFF.

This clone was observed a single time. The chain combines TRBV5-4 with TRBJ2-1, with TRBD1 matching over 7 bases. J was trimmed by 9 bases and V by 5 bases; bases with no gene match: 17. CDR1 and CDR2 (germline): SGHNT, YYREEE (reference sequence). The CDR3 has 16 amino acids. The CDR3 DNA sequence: TGTGCCAGCAGTCCCCAGGGGGATGCCGGTGTGGGTGAGCAGTTCTTC. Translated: CASSPQGDAGVGEQFF.

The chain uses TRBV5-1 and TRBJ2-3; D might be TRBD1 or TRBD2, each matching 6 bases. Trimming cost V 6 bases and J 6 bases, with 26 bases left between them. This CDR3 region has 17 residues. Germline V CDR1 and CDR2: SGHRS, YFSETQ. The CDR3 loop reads CASTLYLGGGGGDTQYF. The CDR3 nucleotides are TGCGCCAGCACACTTTACCTCGGCGGAGGAGGGGGGGATACGCAGTATTTT.

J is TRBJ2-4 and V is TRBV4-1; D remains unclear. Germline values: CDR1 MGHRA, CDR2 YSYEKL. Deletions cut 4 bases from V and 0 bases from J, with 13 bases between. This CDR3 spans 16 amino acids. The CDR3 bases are TGCGCCAGCAGCCCCCACATTGCACTAGCCAAAAACATTCAGTACTTC. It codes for CASSPHIALAKNIQYF.

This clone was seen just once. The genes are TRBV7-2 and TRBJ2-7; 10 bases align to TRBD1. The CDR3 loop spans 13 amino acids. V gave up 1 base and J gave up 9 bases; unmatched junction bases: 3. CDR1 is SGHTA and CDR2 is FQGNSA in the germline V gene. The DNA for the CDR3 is TGTGCCAGCAGCTTAGTTGGGGACAGGGGGCAGTACTTC. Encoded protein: CASSLVGDRGQYF.

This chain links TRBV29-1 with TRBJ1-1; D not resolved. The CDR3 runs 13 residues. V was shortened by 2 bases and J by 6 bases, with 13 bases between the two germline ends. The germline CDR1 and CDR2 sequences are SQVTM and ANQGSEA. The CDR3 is CSVEKEIGAEAFF. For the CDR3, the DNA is TGCAGCGTTGAAAAAGAGATCGGAGCTGAAGCTTTCTTT. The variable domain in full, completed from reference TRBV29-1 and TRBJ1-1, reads SAVISQKPSRDICQRGTSLTIQCQVDSQVTMMFWYRQQPGQSLTLIATANQGSEATYESGFVIDKFPISRPNLTFSTLTVSNMSPEDSSIYLCSVEKEIGAEAFFGQGTRLTVV.

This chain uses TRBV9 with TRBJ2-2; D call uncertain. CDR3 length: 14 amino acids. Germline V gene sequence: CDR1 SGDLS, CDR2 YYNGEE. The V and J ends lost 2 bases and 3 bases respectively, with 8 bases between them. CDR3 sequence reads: CASSVGWHTGELFF. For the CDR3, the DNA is TGTGCCAGCAGCGTCGGATGGCACACCGGGGAGCTGTTTTTT. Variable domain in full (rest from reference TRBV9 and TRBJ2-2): DSGVTQTPKHLITATGQRVTLRCSPRSGDLSVYWYQQSLDQGLQFLIQYYNGEERAKGNILERFSAQQFPDLHSELNLSSLELGDSALYFCASSVGWHTGELFFGEGSRLTVL.

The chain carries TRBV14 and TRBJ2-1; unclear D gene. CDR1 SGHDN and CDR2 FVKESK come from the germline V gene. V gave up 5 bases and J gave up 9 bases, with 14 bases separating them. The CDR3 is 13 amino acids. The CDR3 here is CASSFTLDSEQFF. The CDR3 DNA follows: TGTGCCAGCAGCTTCACTCTAGATAGTGAGCAGTTCTTC. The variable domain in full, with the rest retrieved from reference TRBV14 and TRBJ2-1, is EAGVTQFPSHSVIEKGQTVTLRCDPISGHDNLYWYRRVMGKEIKFLLHFVKESKQDESGMPNNRFLAERTGGTYSTLKVQPAELEDSGVYFCASSFTLDSEQFFGPGTRLTVL.

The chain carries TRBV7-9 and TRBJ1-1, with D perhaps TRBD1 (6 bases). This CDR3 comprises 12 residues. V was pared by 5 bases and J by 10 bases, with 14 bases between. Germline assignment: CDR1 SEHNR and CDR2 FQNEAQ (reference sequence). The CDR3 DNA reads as TGTGCCAGCAGCACAGGGACCGCGGGAGCTTTCTTT. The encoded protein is CASSTGTAGAFF.